This TCR beta chain originates from a study of cytomegalovirus exposure and HLA in healthy donors. Sequencing used immunoSEQ multiplex PCR; TCRdb keeps in-frame clones, though not all of them. The sample carries around 60,000 clones, about 88% recorded once. CDR3 length equals 12 residues. Germline assignment: CDR1 MNHEY and CDR2 SMNVEV (reference sequence). The V end was cut by 2 bases, the J end by 8 bases, with 7 bases between. This receptor was taken from a man aged 18 to 29 in good health and CMV-seronegative. The sample taken for sequencing was PBMCs. The V gene is TRBV27, the J gene TRBJ2-1; perhaps TRBD1 as D (5 bases). In DNA form, the CDR3 reads TGTGCCAGCAGTTTAGACAGCTATGAGCAGTTCTTC. It translates to CASSLDSYEQFF.